The rows below give T cell receptor beta chains drawn from one sample of a study of T cells in Graves' hyperthyroidism and ophthalmopathy. A single record per CDR3 protein comes from TCRdb applying MiXCR to the multiplex PCR reads. The data show around 250,000 distinct CDR3 sequences, about a sixth seen once. The specimen sequenced was blood. All receptors come from a woman aged 18-30 years with Graves' ophthalmopathy. CDR3s include the opening cysteine and the closing phenylalanine or tryptophan. D genes are given only for firm matches. Part of the rows lack a size; the others show once, few, many or a class for expanded clones.

clone size | D gene | J gene | V gene | CDR3 DNA | CDR3 protein
. | TRBD2 | TRBJ2-2 | TRBV7-8 | TGTGCCAGCAGCGAATCGAACCGAGGGACTAGCGGGAGCGCCGGGGAGCTGTTTTTT | CASSESNRGTSGSAGELFF
many | TRBD1 | TRBJ2-1 | TRBV5-1 | TGCGCCAGCAGGGGAGAGGGGGCGGATGAGCAGTTCTTC | CASRGEGADEQFF
many | TRBD2 | TRBJ2-1 | TRBV14 | TGTGCCAGCAGCCAAGTGACGGGAGGCCGTGGCAATGAGCAGTTCTTC | CASSQVTGGRGNEQFF
many | TRBD2 | TRBJ2-1 | TRBV7-9 | TGTGCCAGCAGCCTCGATGGGGTGGCTAGCGGGCTGTCCTACAATGAGCAGTTCTTC | CASSLDGVASGLSYNEQFF
many | . | TRBJ1-1 | TRBV6-1 | TGTGCCAGCAGCCACCCGACAGGAGGGAACACTGAAGCTTTCTTT | CASSHPTGGNTEAFF
many | . | TRBJ2-7 | TRBV11-2 | TGTGCCAGCAGTCTAGGGACTTCACCGTTCGACGAGCAGTACTTC | CASSLGTSPFDEQYF
many | TRBD2 | TRBJ2-1 | TRBV28 | TGTGCCAGCAGTTGGGCGGGAGACCACAATGAGCAGTTCTTC | CASSWAGDHNEQFF
many | TRBD1 | TRBJ2-5 | TRBV18 | TGTGCCAGCGCCGGACAGGACCAAGAGACCCAGTACTTC | CASAGQDQETQYF
many | TRBD2 | TRBJ2-5 | TRBV7-2 | TGTGCCAGCAGCTTAGGCCCGGGGGCGAGCGGGAGAGAGACCCAGTACTTC | CASSLGPGASGRETQYF
. | TRBD2 | TRBJ2-7 | TRBV12-3/TRBV12-4 | TGTGCCAGCAGATCCGCTAGCGGGGTCTACGAGCAGTACTTC | CASRSASGVYEQYF
. | . | TRBJ1-1 | TRBV28 | TGTGCCAGCAGTCTTATCACTCCGAACACTGAAGCTTTCTTT | CASSLITPNTEAFF
many | . | TRBJ1-5 | TRBV7-2 | TGTGCCAGCAGCTTAGAAGAGGGCGGAGGTCAGCCCCAGCATTTT | CASSLEEGGGQPQHF
many | . | TRBJ1-5 | TRBV12-3/TRBV12-4 | TGTGCCAGCAGTTCCGGACAGTATGATCAGCCCCAGCATTTT | CASSSGQYDQPQHF
many | . | TRBJ1-1 | TRBV12-3/TRBV12-4 | TGTGCCAGCAGTTTCCCGGGATCTGAAGCTTTCTTT | CASSFPGSEAFF
many | TRBD2 | TRBJ2-7 | TRBV11-2 | TGTGCCAGCAGCCCCTCCGGGACTAGCGTAGCCTACGAGCAGTACTTC | CASSPSGTSVAYEQYF
few | TRBD1 | TRBJ1-1 | TRBV5-1 | TGCGCCAGCAGCTTGTTCCACAGGGGGGAAAAAGCTTTCTTT | CASSLFHRGEKAFF
many | TRBD2 | TRBJ2-1 | TRBV3-1 | TGTGCCAGCAGCCAAGATCCCGGACTAGCGGGAGGCCGGAGAGGTGAGCAGTTCTTC | CASSQDPGLAGGRRGEQFF
many | . | TRBJ2-5 | TRBV2 | TGTGCCAGCAGTGAAGGGCTAGCCGGGACGGAGACCCAGTACTTC | CASSEGLAGTETQYF
many | . | TRBJ2-3 | TRBV9 | TGTGCCAGCAGCCCATTAAGAGCAGATACGCAGTATTTT | CASSPLRADTQYF
many | TRBD2 | TRBJ2-2 | TRBV27 | TGTGCCAGCAGTCCCGGACTAGCGGGAGGGAACGGGGAGCTGTTTTTT | CASSPGLAGGNGELFF
many | . | TRBJ1-2 | TRBV20-1 | TGCAGTGCTAGGGAAACCGAGACAGATTATGGCTACACCTTC | CSARETETDYGYTF
many | . | TRBJ2-7 | TRBV20-1 | TGCAGTGCTAGTCCCTATGAGAGCTACGAGCAGTACTTC | CSASPYESYEQYF
. | . | TRBJ2-3 | TRBV20-1 | TGCAGTGCGCCAAACCAGGGAACAGATACGCAGTATTTT | CSAPNQGTDTQYF
many | . | TRBJ2-5 | TRBV30 | TGTGCCTGGAGTACTGTCCAAGAGACCCAGTACTTC | CAWSTVQETQYF
many | TRBD2 | TRBJ2-7 | TRBV20-1 | TGCAGTGCTAGAGTGTTTCTAGCGGGAGGGAGTGTGGGGAGTGGCTACGAGCAGTACTTC | CSARVFLAGGSVGSGYEQYF
many | . | TRBJ2-2 | TRBV6-1 | TGTGCCAGCAGTGCGGAGACAGGGAACACCGGGGAGCTGTTTTTT | CASSAETGNTGELFF
many | . | TRBJ2-5 | TRBV6-5 | TGTGCCAGCAGTTACCCTGGTTCTAGCGTTCAAGAGACCCAGTACTTC | CASSYPGSSVQETQYF
. | TRBD2 | TRBJ2-3 | TRBV7-2 | TGTGCCAGCAGCTTCAAACTAGCGGGGACCTGGGATACGCAGTATTTT | CASSFKLAGTWDTQYF
many | TRBD1 | TRBJ1-2 | TRBV9 | TGTGCCAGCAGTGAGGGGACAGGATATGGCTACACCTTC | CASSEGTGYGYTF
many | TRBD2 | TRBJ2-2 | TRBV13 | TGTGCCAGCAGCTCTAGCGGGGGGGCGACCGGGGAGCTGTTTTTT | CASSSSGGATGELFF
many | TRBD2 | TRBJ2-5 | TRBV13 | TGTGCCAGCAGCTTAGGGCTAGCGGGAGTACGGGAGACCCAGTACTTC | CASSLGLAGVRETQYF
many | . | TRBJ1-4 | TRBV15 | TGTGCCACCAGCAGGGAAGCCTCAACTAATGAAAAACTGTTTTTT | CATSREASTNEKLFF
. | TRBD1 | TRBJ2-3 | TRBV9 | TGTGCCAGCAGCGGGGGTACAGGGGCAGATACGCAGTATTTT | CASSGGTGADTQYF
. | . | TRBJ1-4 | TRBV7-9 | TGTGCCAGCAGCTTAGGCCGCTTCAACAGGGTAACTAATGAAAAACTGTTTTTT | CASSLGRFNRVTNEKLFF
many | . | TRBJ1-1 | TRBV6-1 | TGTGCCAGCAAGGGCCGGACTGCTGCCTATGAAGCTTTCTTT | CASKGRTAAYEAFF
. | TRBD2 | TRBJ2-3 | TRBV15 | TGTGCCACCAGACTAGCGAAAGTTACTAGCACAGATACGCAGTATTTT | CATRLAKVTSTDTQYF
many | . | TRBJ1-2 | TRBV27 | TGTGCCAGCAGTCCGACCGGCAGTCCCTATGGCTACACCTTC | CASSPTGSPYGYTF
many | . | TRBJ2-3 | TRBV28 | TGTGCCAGCAGCCGTAGTGGCCTATTCGGTTCAGATACGCAGTATTTT | CASSRSGLFGSDTQYF
many | . | TRBJ1-2 | TRBV30 | TGTGCCTGGACAGCCAACACCGCCGGTGGCTACACCTTC | CAWTANTAGGYTF
many | TRBD2 | TRBJ2-1 | TRBV9 | TGTGCCAGCAGCGCGACGGGAGGAGGTAATGAGCAGTTCTTC | CASSATGGGNEQFF
. | . | TRBJ1-2 | TRBV28 | TGTGCCAGCAGTTTACAGGGGCACTATGGCTACACCTTC | CASSLQGHYGYTF
many | . | TRBJ1-2 | TRBV6-2/TRBV6-3 | TGTGCCAGCAGTTACTCGAACCGGGAGATCTATGGCTACACCTTC | CASSYSNREIYGYTF
many | . | TRBJ2-3 | TRBV20-1 | TGCAGTGCTTTAGCGGAAAGCACAGATACGCAGTATTTT | CSALAESTDTQYF
. | TRBD1 | TRBJ1-1 | TRBV5-6 | TGTGCCAGCAGCTTGGGACAGGGCTACGCTTTCTTT | CASSLGQGYAFF
many | TRBD1 | TRBJ1-4 | TRBV12-3/TRBV12-4 | TGTGCCAGCAGACAGGGGGTGACTAATGAAAAACTGTTTTTT | CASRQGVTNEKLFF
many | . | TRBJ1-2 | TRBV3-1 | TGTGCCAGCAGCCAAGTGTCTAAATGGGGCTACACCTTC | CASSQVSKWGYTF
many | . | TRBJ2-7 | TRBV6-2/TRBV6-3 | TGTGCCAGCGCAAGGCGTCTCCCGGGTAACGAGCAGTACTTC | CASARRLPGNEQYF
many | . | TRBJ2-6 | TRBV28 | TGTGCCAGCAGGGACTCTGGGGCCAACGTCCTGACTTTC | CASRDSGANVLTF
. | TRBD1 | TRBJ1-4 | TRBV6-1 | TGTGCCAGCAGCGACAGGGGGGATAATGAAAAACTGTTTTTT | CASSDRGDNEKLFF
. | . | TRBJ2-5 | TRBV28 | TGTGCCAGCACCATTGACGGCGAGACCCAGTACTTC | CASTIDGETQYF
many | . | TRBJ2-2 | TRBV30 | TGTGCCTGGAGTTGGATCTTCCTCGTTTTT | CAWSWIFLVF
many | TRBD2 | TRBJ2-2 | TRBV3-1 | TGTGCCAGCAGACGAGCTAGCGGCACTCTCACCGGGGAGCTGTTTTTT | CASRRASGTLTGELFF
many | . | TRBJ2-1 | TRBV6-2/TRBV6-3 | TGTGCCAGCAGTTATGGGACCGGCGGGGATGAGCAGTTCTTC | CASSYGTGGDEQFF
. | . | TRBJ2-6 | TRBV28 | TGTGCCAGCAGTTTTAACCCCTCTGGGGCCAACGTCCTGACTTTC | CASSFNPSGANVLTF
. | . | TRBJ2-6 | TRBV5-1 | TGCGCCAGCAGCTTAAGCTTAGGACAGCTCTCTGGGGCCAACGTCCTGACTTTC | CASSLSLGQLSGANVLTF
. | . | TRBJ2-6 | TRBV19 | TGTGCCAGTATAGACTCCGGGGCCGGGGCCAACGTCCTGACTTTC | CASIDSGAGANVLTF
many | . | TRBJ1-2 | TRBV15 | TGTGCCACCAGCAGAGACGAGGGAAGTGGCTACACCTTC | CATSRDEGSGYTF